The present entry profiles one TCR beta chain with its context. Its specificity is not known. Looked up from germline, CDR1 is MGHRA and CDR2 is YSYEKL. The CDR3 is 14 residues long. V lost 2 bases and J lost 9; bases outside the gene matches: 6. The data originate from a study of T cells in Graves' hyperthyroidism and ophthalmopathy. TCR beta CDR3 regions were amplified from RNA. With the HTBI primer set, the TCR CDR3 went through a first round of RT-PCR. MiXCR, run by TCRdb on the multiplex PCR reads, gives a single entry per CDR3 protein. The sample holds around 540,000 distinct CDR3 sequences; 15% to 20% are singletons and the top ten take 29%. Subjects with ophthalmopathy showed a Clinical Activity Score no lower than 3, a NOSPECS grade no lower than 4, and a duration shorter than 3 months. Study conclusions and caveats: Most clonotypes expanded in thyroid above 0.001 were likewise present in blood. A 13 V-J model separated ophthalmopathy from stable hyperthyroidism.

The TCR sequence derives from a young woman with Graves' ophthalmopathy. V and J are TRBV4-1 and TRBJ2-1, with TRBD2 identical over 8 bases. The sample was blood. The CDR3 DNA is TGCGCCAGCAGCCAAATGGGACTAGGGGGTGAGCAGTTCTTC. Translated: CASSQMGLGGEQFF.